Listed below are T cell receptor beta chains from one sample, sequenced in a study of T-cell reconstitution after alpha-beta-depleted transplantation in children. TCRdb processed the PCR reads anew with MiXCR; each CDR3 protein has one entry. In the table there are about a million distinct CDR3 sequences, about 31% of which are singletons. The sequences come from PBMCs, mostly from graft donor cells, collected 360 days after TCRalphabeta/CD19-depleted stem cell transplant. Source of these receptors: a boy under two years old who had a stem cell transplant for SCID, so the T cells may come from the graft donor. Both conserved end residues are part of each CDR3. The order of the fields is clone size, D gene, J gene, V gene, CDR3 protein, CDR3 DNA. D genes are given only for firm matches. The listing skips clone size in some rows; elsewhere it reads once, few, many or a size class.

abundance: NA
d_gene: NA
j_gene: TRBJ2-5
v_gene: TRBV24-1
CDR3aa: CATSDPEDQETQYF
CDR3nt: TGTGCCACCAGTGATCCTGAGGACCAAGAGACCCAGTACTTC

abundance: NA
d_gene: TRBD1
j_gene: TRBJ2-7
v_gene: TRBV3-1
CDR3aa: CASRPSGQGIYEQYF
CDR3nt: TGTGCCAGCAGGCCTTCGGGACAGGGGATCTACGAGCAGTACTTC

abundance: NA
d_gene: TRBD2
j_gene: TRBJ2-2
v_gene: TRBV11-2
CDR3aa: CASSLDSLAAGELFF
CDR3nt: TGTGCCAGCAGCTTAGATAGTCTAGCGGCCGGGGAGCTGTTTTTT

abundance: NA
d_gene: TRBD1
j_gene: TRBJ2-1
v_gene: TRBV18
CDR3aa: CASSRRTGGGGIMNEQFF
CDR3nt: TGTGCCAGCTCACGGAGGACAGGGGGCGGAGGTATTATGAATGAGCAGTTCTTC

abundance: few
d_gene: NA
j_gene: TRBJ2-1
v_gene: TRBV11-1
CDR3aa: CASSLVVAGGAGNEQFF
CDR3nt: TGTGCCAGCAGCCTCGTCGTAGCTGGGGGGGCAGGAAATGAGCAGTTCTTC

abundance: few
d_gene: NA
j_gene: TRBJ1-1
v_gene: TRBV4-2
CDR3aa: CASSREPGTAFF
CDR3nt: TGTGCCAGCAGCCGAGAGCCCGGGACGGCTTTCTTT

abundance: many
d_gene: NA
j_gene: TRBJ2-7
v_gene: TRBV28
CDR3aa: CASSLWASYEQYF
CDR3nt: TGTGCCAGCAGTTTGTGGGCCTCCTACGAGCAGTACTTC

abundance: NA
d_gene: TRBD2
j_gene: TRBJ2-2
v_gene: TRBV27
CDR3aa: CASSEGLASGELFF
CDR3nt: TGTGCCAGCAGTGAGGGACTAGCGAGCGGGGAGCTGTTTTTT

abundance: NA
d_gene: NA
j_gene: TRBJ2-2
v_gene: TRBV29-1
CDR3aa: CSVEKDRASGELFF
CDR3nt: TGCAGCGTTGAAAAGGATAGGGCCTCCGGGGAGCTGTTTTTT

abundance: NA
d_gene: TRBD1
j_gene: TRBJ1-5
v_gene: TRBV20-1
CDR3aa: CSANPRTGGQPQHF
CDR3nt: TGCAGTGCCAATCCCCGGACAGGGGGTCAGCCCCAGCATTTT

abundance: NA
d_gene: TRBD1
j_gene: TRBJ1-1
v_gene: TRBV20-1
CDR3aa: CSARAGQGAYTEAFF
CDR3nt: TGCAGTGCTAGAGCCGGACAGGGGGCCTACACTGAAGCTTTCTTT

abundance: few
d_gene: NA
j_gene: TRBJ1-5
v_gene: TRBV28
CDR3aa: CASSLTGYGNQPQHF
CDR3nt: TGTGCCAGCAGTTTAACCGGGTATGGCAATCAGCCCCAGCATTTT

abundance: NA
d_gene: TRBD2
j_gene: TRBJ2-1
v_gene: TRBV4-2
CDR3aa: CASSQDPAGGLQQFF
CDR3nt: TGTGCCAGCAGCCAAGATCCAGCGGGGGGCCTTCAGCAGTTCTTC

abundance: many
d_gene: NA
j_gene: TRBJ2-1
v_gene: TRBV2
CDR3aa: CASSRDRSYNEQFF
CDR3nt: TGTGCCAGCTCGCGGGACCGCTCCTACAATGAGCAGTTCTTC

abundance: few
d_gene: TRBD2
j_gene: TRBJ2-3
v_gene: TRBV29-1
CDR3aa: CSVGTQGGGALGTQYF
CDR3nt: TGCAGCGTTGGGACCCAGGGCGGGGGAGCCCTCGGGACGCAGTATTTT

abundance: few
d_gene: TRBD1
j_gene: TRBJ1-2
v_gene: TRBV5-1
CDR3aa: CASRQSGTGVGYTF
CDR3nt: TGCGCCAGCAGGCAATCCGGGACAGGGGTTGGCTACACCTTC

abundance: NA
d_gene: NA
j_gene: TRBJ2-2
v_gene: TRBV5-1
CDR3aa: CASSLRSGLNTGELFF
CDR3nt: TGCGCCAGCAGCTTGCGAAGCGGCCTGAACACCGGGGAGCTGTTTTTT

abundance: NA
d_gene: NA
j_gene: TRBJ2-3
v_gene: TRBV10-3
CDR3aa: CAISRGRGNADTQYF
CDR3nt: TGTGCCATCAGCCGGGGACGAGGCAACGCGGATACGCAGTATTTT

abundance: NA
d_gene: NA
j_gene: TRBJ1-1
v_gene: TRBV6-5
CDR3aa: CASSYSRQGLGTEAFF
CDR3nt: TGTGCCAGCAGTTACAGCCGGCAGGGTCTGGGCACTGAAGCTTTCTTT

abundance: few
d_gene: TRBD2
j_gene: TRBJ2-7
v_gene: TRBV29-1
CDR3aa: CSVGKRESFYEQYF
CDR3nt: TGCAGCGTGGGCAAGCGGGAGTCTTTCTACGAGCAGTACTTC

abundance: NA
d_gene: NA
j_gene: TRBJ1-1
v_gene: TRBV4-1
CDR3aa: CASSQETLHPGWAAEALF
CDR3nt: TGCGCCAGCAGCCAAGAGACGCTCCACCCGGGCTGGGCAGCTGAAGCTCTCTTT

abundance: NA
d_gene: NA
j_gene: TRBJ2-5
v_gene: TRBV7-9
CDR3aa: CASSSAGQETQYF
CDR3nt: TGTGCCAGCAGCTCGGCTGGCCAAGAGACCCAGTACTTC